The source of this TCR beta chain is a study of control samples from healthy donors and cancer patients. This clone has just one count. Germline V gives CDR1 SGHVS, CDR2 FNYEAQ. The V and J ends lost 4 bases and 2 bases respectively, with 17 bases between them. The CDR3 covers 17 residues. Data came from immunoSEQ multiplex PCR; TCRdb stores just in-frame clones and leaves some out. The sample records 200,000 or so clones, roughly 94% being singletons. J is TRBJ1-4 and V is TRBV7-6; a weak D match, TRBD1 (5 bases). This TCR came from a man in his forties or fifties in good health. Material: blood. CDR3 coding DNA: TGTGCCAGCAGCTCCACCTCCGCAGGGATGACTAATGAAAAACTGTTTTTT. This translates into CASSSTSAGMTNEKLFF.